The rows below give T cell receptor beta chains drawn from one sample of a study of blood T cell repertoires in COVID-19. Using immunoSEQ multiplex PCR, the repertoire was profiled, and TCRdb retains in-frame clones only, with some absent. In the table there are 200,000 to 300,000 clones, 85% to 90% of which are singletons. Sequenced material: PBMCs or T cells enriched from blood (not recorded which). The source is a middle-aged man who had recovered from COVID-19. Both conserved end residues are part of each CDR3. The D gene is left open where the match is weak. Only part of the rows carry a size: once, few, many, or a class if the clone is expanded.

d_call	clone_size	v_call	j_call	cdr3_nt	cdr3_aa
-	many	TRBV4-1	TRBJ2-7	TGCGCCAGCAGCCAAGATACGGTATACGAGCAGTACTTC	CASSQDTVYEQYF
TRBD1	-	TRBV4-1	TRBJ1-2	TGCGCCAGCAGCCAGAGACAGGGCCAGAACTATGGCTACACCTTC	CASSQRQGQNYGYTF
-	-	TRBV9	TRBJ2-2	TGTGCCAGCAGCGTACGTAGCGACACCGGGGAGCTGTTTTTT	CASSVRSDTGELFF
-	-	TRBV30	TRBJ2-2	TGTGCCTGGACAACAAGGAACACCGGGGAGCTGTTTTTT	CAWTTRNTGELFF
TRBD1	once	TRBV25-1	TRBJ2-5	TGTGCCAGCAGTAACCTGGACAGGGGGAAAGAGACCCAGTACTTC	CASSNLDRGKETQYF
TRBD1	-	TRBV19	TRBJ2-7	TGTGCCAGTAGTACCCAGGGGGCTCTAGGTCAGCAGTACTTC	CASSTQGALGQQYF
-	-	TRBV7-3	TRBJ2-7	TGTGCCAGCAGCCCCACGGGACATACCTACGAGCAGTACTTC	CASSPTGHTYEQYF
TRBD1	few	TRBV9	TRBJ1-1	TGTGCCAGCAGCGCGATGACAGGGATGGACACTGAAGCTTTCTTT	CASSAMTGMDTEAFF
-	-	TRBV27	TRBJ2-7	TGTGCCAGCAGTTTTGGAGGGGGGGGCTACGAGCAGTACTTC	CASSFGGGGYEQYF
-	once	TRBV6-5	TRBJ2-7	TGTGCCAGCAAGTCGACAGGCTACTACGAGCAGTACTTC	CASKSTGYYEQYF
TRBD1	-	TRBV9	TRBJ1-2	TGTGCCAGCAGCCCGTTTAGGGGAATACAGGGGGCGGACTACACCTTC	CASSPFRGIQGADYTF
-	-	TRBV7-2	TRBJ2-5	TGTGCCAGCAGCTCACAAGGAGGGGACCTCCAAGAGACCCAGTACTTC	CASSSQGGDLQETQYF
TRBD1	-	TRBV7-8	TRBJ1-6	TGTGCCAGCAGCCCCTTCCAGGACAGGGTTAATTCACCCCTCCACTTT	CASSPFQDRVNSPLHF
-	-	TRBV6-4	TRBJ2-3	TGTGCCAGCAGGGAGACAGGAAGCACAGATACGCAGTATTTT	CASRETGSTDTQYF
TRBD1	-	TRBV7-3	TRBJ1-1	TGTGCCAGCAGTTCTACAGGGGGCCCCGGGACTGAAGCTTTCTTT	CASSSTGGPGTEAFF
TRBD1	-	TRBV3-1/TRBV3-2	TRBJ1-4	TGTGCCAGCAGCCGGGATTCTAGACAGGGGAGCGAAAAACTGTTTTTT	CASSRDSRQGSEKLFF
-	-	TRBV30	TRBJ1-1	TGTGCCTGGAGGGACGAGAGGGCCCACACTGAAGCTTTCTTT	CAWRDERAHTEAFF
TRBD1	-	TRBV7-8	TRBJ1-1	TGTGCCAGCAGCTCGGACAGGGGGCGCCTAGCCCCTGAAGCTTTCTTT	CASSSDRGRLAPEAFF
-	-	TRBV7-2	TRBJ2-1	TGTGCCAGCAGCTTTGAACCCTTAGACAATGAGCAGTTCTTC	CASSFEPLDNEQFF
TRBD1	few	TRBV15	TRBJ1-2	TGTGCCACCAGCAGGACAGGGGGGAAGGATGGCTACACCTTC	CATSRTGGKDGYTF
-	-	TRBV7-9	TRBJ1-3	TGTGCCAGCAGCTTGGACAGCTACTCTGGAAACACCATATATTTT	CASSLDSYSGNTIYF
TRBD1	once	TRBV3-1/TRBV3-2	TRBJ1-5	TGTGCCAGCAGCCAAGGGGACAGATTCAATCAGCCCCAGCATTTT	CASSQGDRFNQPQHF
TRBD2	once	TRBV11-1	TRBJ2-1	TGTGCCAGCAGCTCTAGCGGGAGTCTCCACAATGAGCAGTTCTTC	CASSSSGSLHNEQFF
TRBD2	-	TRBV6-2/TRBV6-3	TRBJ2-7	TGTGCCAGCAGCGAAGCTAGCGGGGGGGCATACACGTACTTC	CASSEASGGAYTYF
-	-	TRBV10-3	TRBJ2-1	TGTGCCATCAGTGTGAGGGGGAGGGGTGAATCGGGTGAGCAGTTCTTC	CAISVRGRGESGEQFF
-	few	TRBV30	TRBJ1-5	TGTGCCTGGAGTGGAGGGGACATATTGAATCAGCCCCAGCATTTT	CAWSGGDILNQPQHF
-	-	TRBV27	TRBJ1-1	TGTGCCAGCAGGACACAGGGTTGGACTGAAGCTTTCTTT	CASRTQGWTEAFF
-	-	TRBV5-5	TRBJ1-5	TGTGCCAGCAGCTGGGACTTCGATCAGCCCCAGCATTTT	CASSWDFDQPQHF
-	-	TRBV11-2	TRBJ1-3	TGTGCCAGCAGCCTCCGGGTTGACACCATATATTTT	CASSLRVDTIYF
TRBD1	-	TRBV19	TRBJ2-3	TGTGCCAGTAGTATAGATTTCGGCGGACAGGTCACAGATACGCAGTATTTT	CASSIDFGGQVTDTQYF
-	-	TRBV24-1	TRBJ1-1	TGTGCCACCAAGGGCCCCTTCGGGGAGGGTGAAGCTTTCTTT	CATKGPFGEGEAFF
-	-	TRBV12-5	TRBJ1-5	TGTGCTAGTGGTTTGTTTGCCGAGACAGTGAGCAATCAGCCCCAGCATTTT	CASGLFAETVSNQPQHF
TRBD1	-	TRBV19	TRBJ2-2	TGTGCCAGTAGTCCTAGAGGACAGGGGAACACCGGGGAGCTGTTTTTT	CASSPRGQGNTGELFF
TRBD1	-	TRBV4-1	TRBJ2-7	TGCGCCAGCAGCCTTGGGACAGGGGGCTCCGTCGAGCAGTACTTC	CASSLGTGGSVEQYF
TRBD1	-	TRBV7-2	TRBJ1-1	TGTGCCAGCAGCCCGGACAGGGGGTACACTGAAGCTTTCTTT	CASSPDRGYTEAFF
TRBD2	once	TRBV6-2/TRBV6-3	TRBJ2-2	TGTGCCAGCAGCCCCCCAACTAGCGGGGGGCGGAACACCGGGGAGCTGTTTTTT	CASSPPTSGGRNTGELFF
-	-	TRBV10-3	TRBJ1-1	TGTGCCATCGGCAGTCCGAACACTGAAGCTTTCTTT	CAIGSPNTEAFF
-	-	TRBV12-3/TRBV12-4	TRBJ1-2	TGTGCCAGCAGTTTTTTGGCGGGTGGCTACACCTTC	CASSFLAGGYTF
TRBD1	-	TRBV3-1/TRBV3-2	TRBJ2-5	TGTGCCAGCAGCCGACATAGGGACAGAGAGGAGACCCAGTACTTC	CASSRHRDREETQYF
TRBD2	-	TRBV9	TRBJ2-3	TGTGCCAGCAGCGTAGGGGCTAGCGGGGGGTTCACAGATACGCAGTATTTT	CASSVGASGGFTDTQYF
TRBD1	few	TRBV4-2	TRBJ1-1	TGTGCCAGCTCACTTCTGGGACAGATGAACACTGAAGCTTTCTTT	CASSLLGQMNTEAFF
-	-	TRBV9	TRBJ1-1	TGTGCCAGCCAACAGATTAACACTGAAGCTTTCTTT	CASQQINTEAFF
-	-	TRBV7-2	TRBJ2-3	TGTGCCAGCAGACCGAACCTGGCGACGGGGACGCAGTATTTT	CASRPNLATGTQYF
TRBD1	-	TRBV7-2	TRBJ1-6	TGTGCCAGTAGCTCGAAAGGGACAGGGGCCAATTCACCCCTCCACTTT	CASSSKGTGANSPLHF
TRBD1	-	TRBV2	TRBJ1-6	TGTGCCAGCATTCGGGGACAGGGGAATTCACCCCTCCACTTT	CASIRGQGNSPLHF
-	-	TRBV7-9	TRBJ2-5	TGTGCCAGCAGCTTAGTACCCGGGGCCCAGTACTTC	CASSLVPGAQYF
TRBD2	once	TRBV14	TRBJ2-7	TGTGCCAGCAGTCGATTGGGACTAGCGGTCTACGAGCAGTACTTC	CASSRLGLAVYEQYF
TRBD2	-	TRBV7-8	TRBJ2-7	TGTGCCAGCAGCTTAGAACGGACTAGCGGGAGTTACGAGCAGTACTTC	CASSLERTSGSYEQYF
-	-	TRBV12-3/TRBV12-4	TRBJ1-1	TGTGCCAGCAGTTTAGTGGCGGACACTGAAGCTTTCTTT	CASSLVADTEAFF
-	-	TRBV29-1	TRBJ2-1	TGCAGCGTTGAAGACGGCGGAGACAATGAGCAGTTCTTC	CSVEDGGDNEQFF